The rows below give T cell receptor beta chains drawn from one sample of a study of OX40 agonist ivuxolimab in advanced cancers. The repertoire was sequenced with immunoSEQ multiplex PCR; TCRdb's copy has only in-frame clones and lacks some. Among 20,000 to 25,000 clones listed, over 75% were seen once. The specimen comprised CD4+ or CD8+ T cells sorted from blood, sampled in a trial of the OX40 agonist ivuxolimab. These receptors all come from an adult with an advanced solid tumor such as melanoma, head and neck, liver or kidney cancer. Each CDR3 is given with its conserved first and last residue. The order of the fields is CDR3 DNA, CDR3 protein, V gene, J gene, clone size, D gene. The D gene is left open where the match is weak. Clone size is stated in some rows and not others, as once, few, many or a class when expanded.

TGTGCCAGAAACCCCCTCTCTCTAGGTAAGGCGGAGGAGAGGTATGGCTACACCTTC	CARNPLSLGKAEERYGYTF	TRBV5-3	TRBJ1-2	NA	NA
TGCGCCAGCAGCCCAACCCGGGGGGAGCAGTACTTC	CASSPTRGEQYF	TRBV5-1	TRBJ2-7	NA	NA
TGTGCCAGCAGCTTAATGGTACGGACTATGGCACCCGAGCAGTACTTC	CASSLMVRTMAPEQYF	TRBV7-2	TRBJ2-7	few	NA
TGTGCCAGCAGTAGGACAGGGGAAACCGGGGAGCTGTTTTTT	CASSRTGETGELFF	TRBV6-4	TRBJ2-2	NA	TRBD1
TGCGCCAGCAGCTTGGAAGGCGAGCAGTACTTC	CASSLEGEQYF	TRBV5-1	TRBJ2-7	NA	NA
TGTGCCAGCAGCTCTAATCAGGGACTAGGCGGCTACACCTTC	CASSSNQGLGGYTF	TRBV7-2	TRBJ1-2	NA	NA
TGTGCCAGCAGCTGGGCTAGCGGGGGGGCTACAGATACGCAGTATTTT	CASSWASGGATDTQYF	TRBV27	TRBJ2-3	NA	TRBD2
TGTGCCAGCAGTTACTTAGGGGAAGGCTACGAGCAGTACTTC	CASSYLGEGYEQYF	TRBV6-6	TRBJ2-7	NA	NA
TGTGCCAGCAGCTTTCGACAGGGAGAAAATGAAAAACTGTTTTTT	CASSFRQGENEKLFF	TRBV7-2	TRBJ1-4	NA	TRBD1
TGTGCCAGCAGCTTAATGGTACGGACTATGGCACCCGAGCAGTACTTC	CASSLMVRTMAPEQYF	TRBV11-2	TRBJ2-7	medium-sized	NA
TGTGCCAGCAGCTTGGTCACAGGGGGGTTCTATGGCTACACCTTC	CASSLVTGGFYGYTF	TRBV5-6	TRBJ1-2	NA	TRBD1
TGTGCCAGCAGCTTAGATCGCATGATTAACTATGGCTACACCTTC	CASSLDRMINYGYTF	TRBV11-2	TRBJ1-2	once	NA
TGTGCCAGCAGCCGAGTAGCGGGGGCCACTGACGAGCAGTACTTC	CASSRVAGATDEQYF	TRBV4-2	TRBJ2-7	NA	TRBD2
TGTGCCAGTAGTATTACAGGGGGCGAGAGCTACGAGCAGTACTTC	CASSITGGESYEQYF	TRBV19	TRBJ2-7	NA	TRBD1
TGCGCCAGCAGCCCGGGACAGGGGTTATCCCAGCAGTACTTC	CASSPGQGLSQQYF	TRBV5-1	TRBJ2-7	NA	TRBD1
TGTGCCAGCAGCTTGGAGTGGTCCGAGCAGTACTTC	CASSLEWSEQYF	TRBV11-1	TRBJ2-7	NA	NA